This TCR beta chain appears in the sequencing data of a study of shared clonotypes between healthy human individuals. Study-wide results and caveats: Genetic and exposure-history diversity was limited by the small donor number. Investigators collected only blood, and repertoires in tissues likely differ.

V shed 4 bases and J 8 bases; nucleotides not matched to a gene: 8. The CDR3 has 16 residues. Germline CDR1 MDHEN, CDR2 SYDVKM. Worth noting for this clone: The antigen is not known.

Naivety among CD8 cells was defined by CD45RO negativity and positive CCR7 selection, thereby excluding terminally differentiated effector memory CD45RA+ cells. How the authors handled the data: In the immunoSEQ data, sequences were junction-only and lacked quality scores, so filtering differed. Repertoires were generated with immunoSEQ multiplex PCR, while TCRdb's copy carries only in-frame clones and drops some. V, J and clone size reflect that table, while D and trimming were determined from the DNA. The table lists about 2.1 million clones, about 93% of them singletons, with over 1.5% in the top ten.

Sequenced material: naive CD8+ T cells from PBMCs. The clonotype originates from a young man in good health. Some clones in this sample may be carry-over from other donors' samples. The V gene is TRBV28, the J gene TRBJ2-1; 13 bases map to TRBD2. The CDR3 protein is CASSSRTSGSRDEQFF. In DNA form, the CDR3 reads TGTGCCAGCAGTTCCAGGACTAGCGGGAGTAGGGATGAGCAGTTCTTC. Full variable domain (outside the CDR3, taken from reference TRBV28 and TRBJ2-1): DVKVTQSSRYLVKRTGEKVFLECVQDMDHENMFWYRQDPGLGLRLIYFSYDVKMKEKGDIPEGYSVSREKKERFSLILESASTNQTSMYLCASSSRTSGSRDEQFFGPGTRLTVL.